The 11 T cell receptor beta chains listed next were all sequenced from one sample in a study of Ad26.COV2.S vaccination and SARS-CoV-2 variants. TCRdb's copy holds only in-frame clones and misses some; the assay was immunoSEQ multiplex PCR. The profile shows over 300,000 clones, 83% of them singletons. Treatment specified: 19 received Ad26.COV2.S at low or high dose, single or two shots; about 5 received placebo; per-sample allocation not given. The investigators took samples on day 63 after the first vaccine or placebo injection. This sample comprised peripheral blood, obtained in a trial of Ad26.COV2.S vaccine versus placebo. These receptors all come from a person between 18 and 59 years old who received the Ad26.COV2.S COVID-19 vaccine or a placebo.

The chain uses TRBV5-1 and TRBJ2-7; TRBD1 matches at 7 bases. The CDR3 totals 15 residues. Looked up from germline, CDR1 is SGHRS and CDR2 is YFSETQ. V dropped 3 bases and J dropped 3; count of bases not matched to a gene: 9. CDR3 sequence (DNA): TGCGCCAGCAGCTCAAGTCCGGGACAGAGCTACGAGCAGTACTTC. Its protein product is CASSSSPGQSYEQYF.

This clone was seen a few times. V gene TRBV12-3 or TRBV12-4 combines with J gene TRBJ1-2; no definite D call. The CDR3 contains 13 residues. V dropped 0 bases and J dropped 5 bases, with 7 bases sitting between them. The CDR3 is CASSLARNYGYTF. DNA of the CDR3: TGTGCCAGCAGTTTAGCGCGGAATTATGGCTACACCTTC.

The CDR3 region is CATSQFNYGYTF. For the CDR3, the DNA is TGTGCCACCAGCCAGTTTAACTATGGCTACACCTTC. The chain combines TRBV15 with TRBJ1-2; D uncertain. V lost 5 bases to trimming and J lost 1 base, with 5 bases between them. Germline V gives CDR1 LNHNV, CDR2 YYDKDF (reference sequence). The CDR3 has 12 residues.

The chain joins TRBV7-2 to TRBJ2-5, with 14 bases identical to TRBD2. V shed 3 bases and J 9 bases; nucleotides not matched to a gene: 3. This CDR3 has 14 residues. Germline V gene sequence: CDR1 SGHTA, CDR2 FQGNSA. The CDR3 here is CASSFRLAGGSQYF. The CDR3 nucleotides are TGTGCCAGCAGCTTTCGACTAGCGGGAGGGTCCCAGTACTTC. Together with reference TRBV7-2 and TRBJ2-5, the CDR3 gives the full variable domain: GAGVSQSPSNKVTEKGKDVELRCDPISGHTALYWYRQSLGQGLEFLIYFQGNSAPDKSGLPSDRFSAERTGGSVSTLTIQRTQQEDSAVYLCASSFRLAGGSQYFGPGTRLLVL.

In the case of this clone: The sample carries other DNA sequences with the same CDR3. This chain joins TRBV19 and TRBJ2-2, with D uncertain. With 3 bases removed from V and 6 bases from J, the gap between germline ends came to 8 bases. The germline CDR1 and CDR2 sequences are LNHDA and SQIVND (reference sequence). The CDR3 sequence is 13 residues long. The CDR3 region has the DNA TGTGCCAGTAGTATCTTTGGCCCCGGGGAGCTGTTTTTT. It specifies CASSIFGPGELFF. Full variable domain (outside the CDR3, taken from reference TRBV19 and TRBJ2-2): DGGITQSPKYLFRKEGQNVTLSCEQNLNHDAMYWYRQDPGQGLRLIYYSQIVNDFQKGDIAEGYSVSREKKESFPLTVTSAQKNPTAFYLCASSIFGPGELFFGEGSRLTVL.

This clone showed up just once. V usage is TRBV27 and J usage is TRBJ1-2, with TRBD1 identical over 7 bases. V lost 10 bases, J lost 6 bases, and 11 bases stayed unmatched. Germline CDR1 is MNHEY and CDR2 is SMNVEV (reference sequence). There are 13 residues in the CDR3. CDR3 DNA sequence: TGTGCCACCCGAACAGGGGAGAAGCATGGCTACACCTTC. This encodes CATRTGEKHGYTF.

The chain carries TRBV19 and TRBJ1-2; D ambiguous. The germline V and J ends were trimmed by 6 bases and 4 bases, with 15 bases remaining between them. CDR1 LNHDA and CDR2 SQIVND come from the germline V gene (reference sequence). The CDR3 is 14 amino acids. The CDR3 loop is CASRERVSTYGYTF. The CDR3 DNA sequence: TGTGCCAGTAGAGAGAGGGTTTCCACCTATGGCTACACCTTC.

The rearrangement links TRBV30 to TRBJ1-2; the match to TRBD1 covers 7 bases. CDR3 length: 17 residues. The trim removed 2 bases at V and 0 bases at J, leaving 12 bases unmatched. CDR1 and CDR2 (germline): GTSNPN, SVGIG (reference sequence). The CDR3 DNA reads as TGTGCCTGGAGTCCCAGCAACAGGGGAAAAGCTAACTATGGCTACACCTTC. Translation gives CAWSPSNRGKANYGYTF.

The DNA of the CDR3 is TGTGCCAGCAGAAGACAACCAGGGCTGAACACTGAAGCTTTCTTT. It encodes CASRRQPGLNTEAFF. The rearrangement uses TRBV2 and TRBJ1-1; D may be TRBD1 (5 bases). Germline V gene sequence: CDR1 SNHLY, CDR2 FYNNEI. Trimming removed 6 bases at V and 0 bases at J, with 14 bases between. This CDR3 has 15 amino acids.

The chain has TRBV4-2 and TRBJ2-1, with D perhaps given as TRBD1 or TRBD2 (5 bases each). Germline values: CDR1 LGHNA, CDR2 YNFKEQ. Trimming pared 4 bases from V and 9 bases from J, leaving 16 bases between. This CDR3 comprises 14 residues. This CDR3 is CASSPRGAEPEQFF. CDR3 nucleotide sequence: TGTGCCAGCAGCCCCCGAGGGGCCGAGCCTGAGCAGTTCTTC.

The J gene is TRBJ1-2, the V gene TRBV5-6; D remains ambiguous. Trimming pared 1 base from V and 6 bases from J, leaving 10 bases between. Germline V gene sequence: CDR1 SGHDT, CDR2 YYEEEE. This CDR3 has 13 residues. The CDR3 DNA reads as TGTGCCAGCAGCTTGTCACGCACAGATGGCTACACCTTC. It is translated as CASSLSRTDGYTF.